Included here is one T cell receptor beta chain sequence, with context. This clonotype was observed at least ten times. Its antigen remains undetermined. No base-level quality is on record; no much larger clone is a single base apart. The protocol used for the library was UMI-ligation and nested PCR. The beta constant-region primer consisted of an equimolar mixture of two oligonucleotides that together covered TRBC1 and TRBC2. The ligated cDNA went through four rounds of PCR with nested alpha and beta constant-region primers together with the SP2 primer. A single-stranded oligonucleotide bearing the SP2 primer plus a 12-nucleotide UMI was ligated onto the 3' end of the cDNA by T4 RNA ligase 1. Incubation of the ligation reaction lasted roughly 19-24 hours at 16 degrees C. PCR2 was usually performed as a SYBR Green qPCR and halted at a preset threshold so that over-amplification would not occur. Every purification after the first one was done using Agencourt AMPure XP magnetic beads. Libraries were quantified by Qubit and checked on a TapeStation, with a main peak expected near 650 bp. The pooled libraries were sequenced on an Illumina MiSeq using v2 2x251 paired-end kits, which usually yielded 1-2 million reads per sample. Each sample library was pooled at approximately 4 nM, and about 5-7.5% PhiX was included to improve cluster recognition. The published analysis was carried out like this. V and J genes were assigned to Demultiplexor-processed FASTQ reads by Decombinator through tag matching, with a single base-pair mismatch being allowed. Collapsinator relied on UMIs to fix sequencing errors as well as frequency errors caused by PCR heterogeneity. CDR3Translator translated TCRs and extracted CDR3s from the conserved cysteine to the FGXG phenylalanine, flagging non-productive sequences. Gini, Shannon entropy and inverse Simpson indices were computed after subsampling the repertoires to the same number of UMI-defined TCRs. Power-law fits to clonotype abundance distributions were performed by maximum likelihood within the linear range. For one naive CD8 sample, the pipeline and MIGEC produced similar UMI counts, unique TCR numbers and clonal distributions. In one analysis, naive TCRs that were also found in any memory subset of the same donor were excluded from the naive repertoire. The repertoires were searched for about 7,300 CMV-associated CDR3 sequences that had been compiled from VDJdb and a published dataset. TCRdb reprocessed the public reads (quality trimming at Q25 with fastp, clone calling with MiXCR) and kept in-frame beta chains. Every distinct CDR3 protein forms one entry, paired with its most common genes and DNA. Clone size and V and J calls follow TCRdb, not the original study. This sample has tens of thousands of distinct CDR3 sequences in its table, and 9% of those were observed once. The top ten hold 1.2% of the sample.

This entry is derived from a study of naive and memory T cell subsets (dated by TCRdb to 2015 to 2018). Background on the whole study: An open-source, UMI-based TCR alpha and beta sequencing pipeline was applied to sorted naive and memory peripheral blood T cell subsets. IgG serology results and the functional CMV T cell responses were in complete agreement. RNA was DNase-treated and reverse transcribed with TCR constant-region primers, mostly using SuperScript III.

From the second PCR step onward, the TCR alpha chain libraries and the TCR beta chain libraries were amplified separately. The CMV status of each donor was determined by measuring IFNgamma production from CD4+ T cells after fresh PBMCs had been stimulated overnight with CMV viral lysate. CD4 T cells were positively selected with Miltenyi beads, followed by positive selection of CD8 T cells from the CD4-negative fraction. Cells stained for CD3, CD4, CD8, CD45RA, CD27 and a live/dead dye were sorted on a BD Aria II into four subsets by CD45RA and CD27. A few healthy volunteers provided blood, and the blood of each volunteer was split into CD4 and CD8 T cells and then into four differentiation subsets. About 120 ml of peripheral blood was drawn per donor, and PBMC were isolated by Ficoll-Paque PLUS density-gradient centrifugation. Sorted cells were lysed in RLT buffer, and RNA was extracted with a Qiagen RNeasy kit and stored at -80°C.

What the research found in general, with its limitations: A few larger clonotypes were present in naive repertoires, especially CD8 naive repertoires, and these clonotypes were possibly memory cells re-expressing CD45RA. A power law was followed by TCR abundance, with an exponent that differed between naive and memory subsets but was consistent across the three individuals. RNA-based TCR counts may be influenced by expression changes linked to T cell activation and differentiation. Following error correction, more than 90% of naive TCR sequences occurred only once, which made naive abundance distributions much steeper than those of memory subsets. Single alpha or beta chain sequences, rather than paired alpha/beta receptors, were used to define clonotypes. No ground truth was available to validate the repertoire findings for the naive and memory subsets. In both CD4 and CD8 cells, going from naive through CM, EM and EMRA, the Gini index went up while Shannon and inverse Simpson diversity went down.

From the cysteine up to the phenylalanine, the CDR3 has a length of 14 residues. Solely the CDR3 DNA is kept, with 42 bases framed from the first base. As encoded in the germline V gene (reference sequence), CDR1 is PRHDT while CDR2 is FYEKMQ. V is cut back by 3 bases and J by 3 bases, with 1 base in the junction unmatched. The chain is made from TRBV13 and TRBJ2-7, with TRBD2 identical over 11 junction bases. The clonotype originates from a human donor in good health. Sequenced sample: naive CD8+ T cells from blood. The cell subset or site label, read with the paper, signifies: naive T cells, CD45RA high CD27+. The DNA reads as follows: TGTGCCAGCAGCTTTGGGACTAGCGGCTACGAGCAGTACTTC. Translation gives CASSFGTSGYEQYF.